The clone carrying this T cell receptor beta chain was seen more than once but under ten times. The antigen is undetermined. There are 17 residues in the CDR3. Germline CDR1 and CDR2: LGHNA and YNFKEQ. Trimming left V 1 base short and J 2 bases short, with 17 bases between. TCRdb's copy holds only in-frame clones and misses some; the assay was immunoSEQ multiplex PCR. The sample lists 70,000 to 75,000 clones; about 65% were seen once. The data derive from a study of vaccination effects on CD4 cells after COVID-19. Study findings and constraints: Clones that were induced by infection or by vaccine showed marked contraction late after vaccination. Common cold coronaviruses were cross-recognized by only 1 of 255 vaccine-induced clones in healthy vaccinees.

Under the ViraFEST assay, PBMC were stimulated with viral peptide pools so that antigen-specific CD4+ T cells expanded. Sequencing was performed afterwards. The culture ran for around nine days, and then CD4+ T cells were isolated. Among the vaccine recipients, none had a prior SARS-CoV-2 infection, and nucleocapsid antibodies were negative. Wells of 1.8 million or so PBMC each were grown with about 9.5 IU/ml IL-2 and about 10 ug/ml peptides. The V and J genes are TRBV4-2 and TRBJ2-5; D could derive from TRBD1 or TRBD2 (5 bases each). The sample here was CD4+ T cells from PBMCs cultured with HCoV-OC43 spike peptides, taken before COVID-19 vaccination. Stated subset: HCoV-OC43 spike overlapping peptide pool stimulation. The clonotype originates from a human donor who received a COVID-19 vaccine. CDR3 DNA sequence: TGTGCCAGCAGCCAAGGAACAGCGAGGGGCCCGCAAGAGACCCAGTACTTC. Translation: CASSQGTARGPQETQYF.